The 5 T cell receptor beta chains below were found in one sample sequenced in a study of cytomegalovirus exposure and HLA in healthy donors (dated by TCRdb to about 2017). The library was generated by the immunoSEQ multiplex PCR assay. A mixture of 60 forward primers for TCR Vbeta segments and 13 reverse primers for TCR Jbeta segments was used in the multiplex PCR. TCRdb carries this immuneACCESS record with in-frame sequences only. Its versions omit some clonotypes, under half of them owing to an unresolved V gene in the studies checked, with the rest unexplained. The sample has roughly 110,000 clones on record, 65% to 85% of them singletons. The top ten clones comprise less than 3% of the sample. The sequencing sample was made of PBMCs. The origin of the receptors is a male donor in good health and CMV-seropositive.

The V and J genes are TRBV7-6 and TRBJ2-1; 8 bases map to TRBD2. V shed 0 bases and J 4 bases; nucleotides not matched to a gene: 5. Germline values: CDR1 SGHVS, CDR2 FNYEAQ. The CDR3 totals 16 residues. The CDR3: CASSLAPSGGYNEQFF. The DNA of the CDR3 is TGTGCCAGCAGCTTAGCGCCCAGCGGGGGATACAATGAGCAGTTCTTC. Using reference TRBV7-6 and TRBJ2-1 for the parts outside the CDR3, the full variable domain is GAGVSQSPRYKVTKRGQDVALRCDPISGHVSLYWYRQALGQGPEFLTYFNYEAQQDKSGLPNDRFSAERPEGSISTLTIQRTEQRDSAMYRCASSLAPSGGYNEQFFGPGTRLTVL.

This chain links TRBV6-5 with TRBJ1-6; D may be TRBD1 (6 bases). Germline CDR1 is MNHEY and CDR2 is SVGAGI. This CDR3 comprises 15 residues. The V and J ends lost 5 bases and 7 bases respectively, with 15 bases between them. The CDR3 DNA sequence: TGTGCCAGCAGTACGGACAGAAATCACAATTCACCCCTCCACTTT. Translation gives CASSTDRNHNSPLHF.

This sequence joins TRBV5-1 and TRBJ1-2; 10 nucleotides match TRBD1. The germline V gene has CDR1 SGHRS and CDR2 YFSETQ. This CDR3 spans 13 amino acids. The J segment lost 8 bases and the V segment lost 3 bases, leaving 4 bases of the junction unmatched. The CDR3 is CASSYDRGRGYTF. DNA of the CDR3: TGCGCCAGCAGCTATGACAGGGGGCGCGGCTACACCTTC.

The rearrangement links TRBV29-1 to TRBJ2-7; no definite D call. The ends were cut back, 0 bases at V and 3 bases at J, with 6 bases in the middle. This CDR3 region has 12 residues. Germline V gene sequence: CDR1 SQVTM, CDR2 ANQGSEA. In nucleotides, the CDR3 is TGCAGCGTTGAAGATCGCAGCTACGAGCAGTACTTC. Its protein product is CSVEDRSYEQYF.

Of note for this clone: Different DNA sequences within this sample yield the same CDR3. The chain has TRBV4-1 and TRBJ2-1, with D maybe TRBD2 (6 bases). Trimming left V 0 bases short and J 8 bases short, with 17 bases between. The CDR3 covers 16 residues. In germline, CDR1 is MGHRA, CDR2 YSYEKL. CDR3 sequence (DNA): TGCGCCAGCAGCCAAGATCGAACTAGCACGGCCCATGAGCAGTTCTTC. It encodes CASSQDRTSTAHEQFF.